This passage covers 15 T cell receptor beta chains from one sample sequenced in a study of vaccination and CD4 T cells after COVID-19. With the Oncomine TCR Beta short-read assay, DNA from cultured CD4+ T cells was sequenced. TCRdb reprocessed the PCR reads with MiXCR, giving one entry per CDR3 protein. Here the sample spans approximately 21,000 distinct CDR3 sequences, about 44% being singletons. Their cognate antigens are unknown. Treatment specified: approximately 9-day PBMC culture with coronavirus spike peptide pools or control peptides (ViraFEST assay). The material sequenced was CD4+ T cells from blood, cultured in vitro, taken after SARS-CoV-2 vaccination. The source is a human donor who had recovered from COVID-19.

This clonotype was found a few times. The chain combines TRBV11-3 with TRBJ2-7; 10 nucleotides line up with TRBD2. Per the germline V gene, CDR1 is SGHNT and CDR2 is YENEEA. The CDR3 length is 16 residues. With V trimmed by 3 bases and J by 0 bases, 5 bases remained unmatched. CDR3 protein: CASSFESGRASYEQYF. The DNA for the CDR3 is TGTGCCAGCAGCTTCGAAAGCGGGAGGGCCTCCTACGAGCAGTACTTC.

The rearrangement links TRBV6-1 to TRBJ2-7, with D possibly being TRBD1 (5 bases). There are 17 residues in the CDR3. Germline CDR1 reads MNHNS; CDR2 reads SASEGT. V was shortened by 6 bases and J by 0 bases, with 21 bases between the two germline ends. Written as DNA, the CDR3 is TGTGCCAGCAGCCAAGACAGCTACCTGATGAGCTCCTACGAGCAGTACTTC. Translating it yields CASSQDSYLMSSYEQYF.

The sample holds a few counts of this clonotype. Here the CDR3 reads CASSPPGGSFLYGYTF. CDR3 sequence (DNA): TGTGCCAGCAGCCCTCCGGGGGGCAGCTTCCTCTATGGCTACACCTTC. V and J are TRBV7-2 and TRBJ1-2, with a possible D match to TRBD1 (6 bases). Deletions cut 5 bases from V and 4 bases from J, with 20 bases between. Per germline, CDR1 SGHTA and CDR2 FQGNSA. This CDR3 contains 16 residues.

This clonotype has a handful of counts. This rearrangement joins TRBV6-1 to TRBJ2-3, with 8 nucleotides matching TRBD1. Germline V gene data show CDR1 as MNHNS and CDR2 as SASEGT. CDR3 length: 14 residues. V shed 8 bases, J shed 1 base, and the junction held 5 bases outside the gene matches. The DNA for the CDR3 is TGTGCCAGCCGCCCGGGACAGGGCACAGATACGCAGTATTTT. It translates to CASRPGQGTDTQYF.

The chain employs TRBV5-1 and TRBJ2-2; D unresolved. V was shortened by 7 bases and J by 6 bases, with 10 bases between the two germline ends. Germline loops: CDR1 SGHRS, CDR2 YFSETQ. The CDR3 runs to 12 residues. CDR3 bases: TGCGCCAGCCGAGAGTCTTCCGGGGAGCTGTTTTTT. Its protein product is CASRESSGELFF.

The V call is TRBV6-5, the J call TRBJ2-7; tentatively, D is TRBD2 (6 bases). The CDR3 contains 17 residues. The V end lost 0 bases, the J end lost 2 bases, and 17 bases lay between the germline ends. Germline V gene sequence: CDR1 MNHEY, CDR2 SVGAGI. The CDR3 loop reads CASSYSPPAGRAYEQYF. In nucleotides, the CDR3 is TGTGCCAGCAGTTACTCCCCCCCAGCGGGCCGAGCCTACGAGCAGTACTTC.

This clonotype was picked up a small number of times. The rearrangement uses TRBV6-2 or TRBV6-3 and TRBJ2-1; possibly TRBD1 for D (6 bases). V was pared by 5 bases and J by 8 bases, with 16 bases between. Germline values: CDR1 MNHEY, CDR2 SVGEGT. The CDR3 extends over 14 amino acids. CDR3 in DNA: TGTGCCAGCAGTCCCCTACTTGGGGGCGATGAGCAGTTCTTC. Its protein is CASSPLLGGDEQFF.

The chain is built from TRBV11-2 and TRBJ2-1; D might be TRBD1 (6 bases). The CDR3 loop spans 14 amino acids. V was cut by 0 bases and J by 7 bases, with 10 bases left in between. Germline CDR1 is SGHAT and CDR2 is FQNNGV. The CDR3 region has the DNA TGTGCCAGCAGCTTAGACACAGGGACAAATGAGCAGTTCTTC. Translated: CASSLDTGTNEQFF.

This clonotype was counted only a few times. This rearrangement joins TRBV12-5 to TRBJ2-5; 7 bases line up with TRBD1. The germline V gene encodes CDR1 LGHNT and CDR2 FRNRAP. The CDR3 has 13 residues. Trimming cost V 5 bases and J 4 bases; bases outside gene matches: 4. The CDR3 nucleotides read TGTGCTAGTGGTCTGACAGGGCTAGAGACCCAGTACTTC. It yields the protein CASGLTGLETQYF.

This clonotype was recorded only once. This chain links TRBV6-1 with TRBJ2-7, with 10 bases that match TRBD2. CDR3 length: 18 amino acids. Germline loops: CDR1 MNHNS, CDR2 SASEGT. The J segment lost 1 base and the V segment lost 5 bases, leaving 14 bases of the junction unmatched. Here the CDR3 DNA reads TGTGCCAGCAGTATAAAGACGATATGGACTAGCGGTTCCTACGAGCAGTACTTC. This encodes CASSIKTIWTSGSYEQYF.

The CDR3 DNA reads as TGTGCCAGCAGCTTGGAGGGACAGGGACAATACGAGCAGTACTTC. Translation gives CASSLEGQGQYEQYF. The genes are TRBV7-2 and TRBJ2-7; 9 bases are a match to TRBD1. CDR1 is SGHTA, CDR2 FQGNSA, per germline. CDR3 length: 15 amino acids. Losses at the gene ends were 3 bases for V and 4 bases for J; bases not matched to a gene: 7.

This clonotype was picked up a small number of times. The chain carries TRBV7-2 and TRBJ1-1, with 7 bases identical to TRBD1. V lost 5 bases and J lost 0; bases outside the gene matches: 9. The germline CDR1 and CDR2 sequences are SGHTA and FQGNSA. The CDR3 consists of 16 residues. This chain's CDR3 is CASSPRSGTVNTEAFF. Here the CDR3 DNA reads TGTGCCAGCAGCCCAAGATCCGGGACAGTGAACACTGAAGCTTTCTTT.

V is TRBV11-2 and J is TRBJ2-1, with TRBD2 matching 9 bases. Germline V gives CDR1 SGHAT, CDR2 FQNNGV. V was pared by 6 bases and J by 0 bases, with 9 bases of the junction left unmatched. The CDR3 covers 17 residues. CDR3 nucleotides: TGTGCCAGCAGGCCAGGACGACTAGCGGCCTCCTACAATGAGCAGTTCTTC. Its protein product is CASRPGRLAASYNEQFF. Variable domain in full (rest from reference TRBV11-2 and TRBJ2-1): EAGVAQSPRYKIIEKRQSVAFWCNPISGHATLYWYQQILGQGPKLLIQFQNNGVVDDSQLPKDRFSAERLKGVDSTLKIQPAKLEDSAVYLCASRPGRLAASYNEQFFGPGTRLTVL.

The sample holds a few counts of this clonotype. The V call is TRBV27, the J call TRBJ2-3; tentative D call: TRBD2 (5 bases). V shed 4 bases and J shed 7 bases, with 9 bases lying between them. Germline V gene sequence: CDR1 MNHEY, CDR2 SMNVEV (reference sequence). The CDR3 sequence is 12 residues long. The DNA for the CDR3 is TGTGCCAGCAGTTCCGGGATCCATACGCAGTATTTT. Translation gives CASSSGIHTQYF.

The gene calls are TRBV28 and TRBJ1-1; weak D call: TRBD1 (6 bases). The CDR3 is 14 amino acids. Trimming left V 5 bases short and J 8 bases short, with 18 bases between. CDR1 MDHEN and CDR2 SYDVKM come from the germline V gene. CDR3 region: CASSPKGGAREAFF. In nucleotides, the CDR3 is TGTGCCAGCAGTCCCAAGGGGGGGGCCCGAGAAGCTTTCTTT.